The 20 T cell receptor beta chains below all came from one sample that was sequenced in a study of T cells after yellow fever vaccination. TCRdb re-analysed the 5' RACE reads in MiXCR, keeping a single row per CDR3 protein. This table holds 500,000 to 550,000 distinct CDR3 sequences, about a fifth found once. The material was PBMCs, obtained about 21 days after the first yellow fever vaccination. The receptors originated from a man between 18 and 35 years old who received the YFV17D yellow fever vaccine.

This clonotype appeared a few times. This chain links TRBV7-9 with TRBJ1-1; possible D gene TRBD1, 6 bases. The CDR3 length is 15 residues. V was shortened by 2 bases and J by 4 bases, with 14 bases between the two germline ends. Germline CDR1 reads SEHNR; CDR2 reads FQNEAQ (reference sequence). The chain's CDR3 is CASSLTHQGLTEAFF. CDR3 sequence (DNA): TGTGCCAGCAGCTTAACCCATCAGGGGCTCACTGAAGCTTTCTTT.

In nucleotides, the CDR3 is TGCGCCAGCAGCTTGGGCAAAAGGGTAAACACCGGGGAGCTGTTTTTT. This encodes CASSLGKRVNTGELFF. V gene TRBV5-1 combines with J gene TRBJ2-2; no reliable D call. The CDR3 has 16 amino acids. Trimming pared 0 bases from V and 2 bases from J, leaving 11 bases between. CDR1 and CDR2 (germline): SGHRS, YFSETQ.

The chain employs TRBV20-1 and TRBJ2-5, with a possible D match to TRBD2 (6 bases). The germline CDR1 and CDR2 sequences are DFQATT and SNEGSKA (reference sequence). The CDR3 is 13 amino acids. V lost 5 bases and J 5 bases, leaving 15 bases between the germline ends. The CDR3, as DNA: TGCAGTGCTCGGGACTTAAAGGCGGAGACCCAGTACTTC. Translating gives CSARDLKAETQYF.

This clonotype appeared a few times. The CDR3 coding sequence is TGTGCCAGCAAGGGTTGGAACTCCGGGGGAGATACGCAGTATTTT. Protein: CASKGWNSGGDTQYF. The genes are TRBV27 and TRBJ2-3; D perhaps matches TRBD2 (6 bases). V was pared by 7 bases and J by 5 bases, with 19 bases between. This CDR3 is 15 amino acids long. Germline lookup yields CDR1 MNHEY and CDR2 SMNVEV (reference sequence).

This clonotype has just a few counts. The chain has TRBV6-5 and TRBJ1-2; 10 bases map to TRBD1. V dropped 0 bases and J dropped 8; count of bases not matched to a gene: 6. The CDR3 is 15 amino acids. CDR1 and CDR2 (germline): MNHEY, SVGAGI. The CDR3 region has the DNA TGTGCCAGCAGTTACTCGCCGGGACAGGGGTGGGGCTACACCTTC. Its translation: CASSYSPGQGWGYTF.

There are a few counts of this clonotype. The rearrangement uses TRBV6-5 and TRBJ2-5; D gene ambiguous. V was clipped by 1 base and J by 5 bases, with 11 bases between them. The CDR3 has 14 residues. Germline V gene data show CDR1 as MNHEY and CDR2 as SVGAGI. The CDR3: CASSYLSGRETQYF. CDR3 DNA: TGTGCCAGCAGTTACTTGTCTGGCCGGGAGACCCAGTACTTC.

The chain joins TRBV4-3 to TRBJ2-1; D may be TRBD2 (6 bases). Germline CDR1 LGHNA, CDR2 YSLEER. The CDR3 is 15 amino acids. Trimming removed 2 bases from V and 7 bases from J, with 15 bases in between. CDR3 sequence: CASSQLGGGGNEQFF. In nucleotides, the CDR3 is TGCGCCAGCAGCCAATTGGGGGGAGGCGGAAATGAGCAGTTCTTC.

The chain is built from TRBV20-1 and TRBJ2-7, with a tentative D call TRBD1 (6 bases). Germline CDR1 reads DFQATT; CDR2 reads SNEGSKA (reference sequence). The V and J ends lost 0 bases and 2 bases respectively, with 11 bases between them. The CDR3 extends over 14 amino acids. Here the CDR3 DNA reads TGCAGTGCTAGAGATCCAACAGGGACCTACGAGCAGTACTTC. This gives the protein CSARDPTGTYEQYF.

This clonotype was counted between two and nine times. V and J are TRBV6-5 and TRBJ1-1; D is perhaps TRBD1 (5 bases). Germline V lookup: CDR1 MNHEY, CDR2 SVGAGI. This CDR3 has 14 amino acids. V lost 2 bases and J lost 3, with 10 bases in between. The CDR3 here is CASSYLGQDTEAFF. The CDR3 coding sequence is TGTGCCAGCAGTTACCTGGGGCAAGACACTGAAGCTTTCTTT.

The chain combines TRBV12-3 or TRBV12-4 with TRBJ2-1, with D perhaps TRBD2 (5 bases). CDR3 length equals 15 residues. The V end lost 7 bases, the J end lost 3 bases, and 16 bases lay between the germline ends. The CDR3 protein is CASTHRDSLYNEQFF. CDR3 bases: TGTGCCAGCACCCACCGGGATTCTCTCTACAATGAGCAGTTCTTC.

The V gene is TRBV4-3, the J gene TRBJ2-3; TRBD1 matches 11 bases. The germline V gene encodes CDR1 LGHNA and CDR2 YSLEER. The CDR3 is 17 residues long. The junction had 7 bases not matched to a gene; V was cut back by 1 base and J by 4 bases. The CDR3 sequence is CASSQGGPGQGADTQYF. DNA of the CDR3: TGCGCCAGCAGCCAAGGTGGGCCGGGACAGGGGGCAGATACGCAGTATTTT.

There are many counts of this clonotype. The chain combines TRBV29-1 with TRBJ2-3; 7 bases match TRBD2. The CDR3 has 14 residues. Germline CDR1 reads SQVTM; CDR2 reads ANQGSEA. The V and J ends lost 3 bases and 0 bases, in that order; junction bases with no gene match: 3. The CDR3 DNA reads TGCAGCGTTGAGGAGCGGGACAGCACAGATACGCAGTATTTT. It specifies CSVEERDSTDTQYF.

The table lists this clonotype with a few counts. The chain links TRBV7-9 to TRBJ1-3; 7 bases line up with TRBD1. With 5 bases clipped from V and 7 bases from J, the junction kept 11 bases outside the gene matches. Per the germline V gene, CDR1 is SEHNR and CDR2 is FQNEAQ (reference sequence). The CDR3 totals 15 residues. This chain's CDR3 is CASSLQGGAFNTIYF. The CDR3 nucleotides read TGTGCCAGCAGCCTCCAGGGGGGAGCTTTTAACACCATATATTTT.

This chain connects TRBV5-1 to TRBJ2-5; 9 nucleotides match TRBD2. V was clipped by 4 bases and J by 9 bases; unmatched bases: 10. CDR1 SGHRS and CDR2 YFSETQ come from the germline V gene. The CDR3 contains 14 residues. The CDR3 protein is CASSPGTSPRAQYF. The CDR3 coding sequence is TGCGCCAGCAGCCCCGGGACTAGCCCCAGGGCCCAGTACTTC. Full variable domain (missing parts from reference TRBV5-1 and TRBJ2-5): KAGVTQTPRYLIKTRGQQVTLSCSPISGHRSVSWYQQTPGQGLQFLFEYFSETQRNKGNFPGRFSGRQFSNSRSEMNVSTLELGDSALYLCASSPGTSPRAQYFGPGTRLLVL.

The chain uses TRBV15 and TRBJ2-7, with 7 bases matching TRBD1. The germline V gene encodes CDR1 LNHNV and CDR2 YYDKDF (reference sequence). V was pared by 8 bases and J by 6 bases, with 7 bases of the junction left unmatched. The CDR3 spans 12 residues. CDR3 in amino acids: CATSLTGAEQYF. CDR3 bases: TGTGCCACCTCGTTAACAGGGGCCGAGCAGTACTTC.

This clonotype was seen a few times. This chain connects TRBV7-2 to TRBJ2-3; 9 bases line up with TRBD2. The CDR3 has 16 residues. CDR1 is SGHTA and CDR2 is FQGNSA in the germline V gene. The V and J ends lost 5 bases and 2 bases, in that order; junction bases with no gene match: 8. The CDR3 DNA is TGTGCCAGCAGCCCCATCGGGACTAGCCACACAGATACGCAGTATTTT. Translation gives CASSPIGTSHTDTQYF.

This clonotype was observed a few times. The V and J genes are TRBV11-2 and TRBJ1-2; 9 positions agree with TRBD1. Trimming cost V 0 bases and J 2 bases; bases outside gene matches: 7. The CDR3 runs to 17 residues. The V gene's germline CDR1 is SGHAT and CDR2 FQNNGV. The CDR3 coding sequence is TGTGCCAGCAGCTTAGACCCCCGAGGGACAGGGAACTATGGCTACACCTTC. Its translation: CASSLDPRGTGNYGYTF. Looking up the rest from reference TRBV11-2 and TRBJ1-2 gives the full variable domain: EAGVAQSPRYKIIEKRQSVAFWCNPISGHATLYWYQQILGQGPKLLIQFQNNGVVDDSQLPKDRFSAERLKGVDSTLKIQPAKLEDSAVYLCASSLDPRGTGNYGYTFGSGTRLTVV.

This clonotype was seen a handful of times. The chain links TRBV7-9 to TRBJ1-1; a weak D match, TRBD1 (6 bases). V gave up 5 bases and J gave up 1 base, with 14 bases separating them. CDR3 length: 15 residues. The germline V gene has CDR1 SEHNR and CDR2 FQNEAQ (reference sequence). The CDR3 DNA follows: TGTGCCAGCAGCGAACGACCGACAGGGAACACTGAAGCTTTCTTT. Its translation is CASSERPTGNTEAFF.

This clonotype appeared once. The chain is built from TRBV6-5 and TRBJ2-1; TRBD1 agrees at 7 bases. The V gene's germline CDR1 is MNHEY and CDR2 SVGAGI. Trimming took 2 bases from V and 4 from J; bases not matched to a gene: 8. CDR3 size: 16 residues. CDR3 coding DNA: TGTGCCAGCAGTTACCCGCCGGGACAGAGATACAATGAGCAGTTCTTC. It codes for CASSYPPGQRYNEQFF.

The rearrangement joins TRBV6-2 or TRBV6-3 to TRBJ2-7; D gene ambiguous. The germline CDR1 and CDR2 sequences are MNHEY and SVGEGT. The CDR3 consists of 13 residues. V was shortened by 6 bases and J by 0 bases, with 9 bases between the two germline ends. The CDR3 DNA reads TGTGCCAGCAGGGGCAGGAGCTCCTACGAGCAGTACTTC. Translation: CASRGRSSYEQYF.